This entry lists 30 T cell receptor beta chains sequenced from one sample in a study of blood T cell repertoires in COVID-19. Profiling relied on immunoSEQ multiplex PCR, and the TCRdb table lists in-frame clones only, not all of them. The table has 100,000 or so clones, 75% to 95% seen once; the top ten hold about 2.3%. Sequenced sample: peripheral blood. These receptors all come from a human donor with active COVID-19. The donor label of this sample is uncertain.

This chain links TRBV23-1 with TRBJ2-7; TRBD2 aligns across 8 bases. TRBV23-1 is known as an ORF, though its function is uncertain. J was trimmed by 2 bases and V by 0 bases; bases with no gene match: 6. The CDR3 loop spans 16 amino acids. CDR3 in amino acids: CASSQSGGAETYEQYF. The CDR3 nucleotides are TGCGCCAGCAGTCAATCCGGGGGGGCTGAGACCTACGAGCAGTACTTC.

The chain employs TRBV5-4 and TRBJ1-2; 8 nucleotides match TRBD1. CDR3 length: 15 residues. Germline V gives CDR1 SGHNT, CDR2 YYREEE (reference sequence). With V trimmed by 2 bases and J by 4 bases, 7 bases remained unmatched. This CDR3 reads CASSFGTGGFYGYTF. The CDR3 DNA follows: TGTGCCAGCAGCTTCGGGACAGGAGGCTTCTATGGCTACACCTTC.

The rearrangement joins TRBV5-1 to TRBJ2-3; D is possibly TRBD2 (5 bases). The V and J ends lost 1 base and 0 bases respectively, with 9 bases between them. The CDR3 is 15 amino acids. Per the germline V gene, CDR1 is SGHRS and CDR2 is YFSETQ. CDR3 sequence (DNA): TGCGCCAGCAGCTTGAATGCGGGTAGCACAGATACGCAGTATTTT. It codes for CASSLNAGSTDTQYF.

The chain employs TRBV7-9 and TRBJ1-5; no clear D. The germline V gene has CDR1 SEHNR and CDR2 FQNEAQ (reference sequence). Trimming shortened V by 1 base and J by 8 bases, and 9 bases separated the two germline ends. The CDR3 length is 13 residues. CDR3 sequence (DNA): TGTGCCAGCAGCTTAGAGGGAGGTGAGCCCCAGCATTTT. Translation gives CASSLEGGEPQHF.

CDR3 DNA sequence: TGCGCCAGCAGCCCCGGAGGGACAGCGCCCCTGGCTTTCTTT. It specifies CASSPGGTAPLAFF. V gene TRBV5-1 combines with J gene TRBJ1-1; TRBD1 aligns across 7 bases. V shed 4 bases and J 11 bases; nucleotides not matched to a gene: 14. This CDR3 spans 14 amino acids. Germline lookup yields CDR1 SGHRS and CDR2 YFSETQ.

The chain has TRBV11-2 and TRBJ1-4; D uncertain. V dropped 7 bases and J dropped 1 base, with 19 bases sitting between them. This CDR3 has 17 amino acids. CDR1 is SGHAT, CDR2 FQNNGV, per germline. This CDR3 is CASNTLGGLGTNEKLFF. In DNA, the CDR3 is TGTGCCAGCAACACACTCGGCGGGCTGGGAACTAATGAAAAACTGTTTTTT.

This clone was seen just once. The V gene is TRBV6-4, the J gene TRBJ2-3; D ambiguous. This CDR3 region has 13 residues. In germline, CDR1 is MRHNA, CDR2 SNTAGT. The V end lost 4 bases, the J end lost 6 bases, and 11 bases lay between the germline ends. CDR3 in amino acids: CASSGLTGDTQYF. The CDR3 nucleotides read TGTGCCAGCAGTGGCCTGACTGGGGATACGCAGTATTTT.

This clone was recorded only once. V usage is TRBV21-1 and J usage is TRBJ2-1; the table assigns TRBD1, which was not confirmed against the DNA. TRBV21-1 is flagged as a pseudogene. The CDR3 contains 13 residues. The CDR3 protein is CATDTSSYNEQFF. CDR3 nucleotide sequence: TGTGCCACAGACACGAGCTCCTACAATGAGCAGTTCTTC.

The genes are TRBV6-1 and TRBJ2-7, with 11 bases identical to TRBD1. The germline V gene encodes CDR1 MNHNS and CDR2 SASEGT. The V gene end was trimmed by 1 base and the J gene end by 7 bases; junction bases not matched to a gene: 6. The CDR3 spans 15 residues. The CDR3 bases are TGTGCCAGCAGTGAAGACGGACAGGGGGCTATTGAGCAGTACTTC. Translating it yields CASSEDGQGAIEQYF.

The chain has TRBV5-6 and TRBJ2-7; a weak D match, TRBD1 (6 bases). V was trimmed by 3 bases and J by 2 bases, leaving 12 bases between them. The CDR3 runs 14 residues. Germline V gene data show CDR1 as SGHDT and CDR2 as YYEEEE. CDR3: CASSYTGIPYEQYF. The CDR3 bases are TGTGCCAGCAGCTACACAGGGATTCCCTACGAGCAGTACTTC.

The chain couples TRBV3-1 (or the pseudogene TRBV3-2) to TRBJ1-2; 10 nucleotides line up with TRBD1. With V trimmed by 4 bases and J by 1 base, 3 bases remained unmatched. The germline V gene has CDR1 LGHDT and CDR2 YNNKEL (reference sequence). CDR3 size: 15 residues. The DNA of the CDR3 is TGTGCCAGCAGCCCCTGGACAGGGGGTAACTATGGCTACACCTTC. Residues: CASSPWTGGNYGYTF.

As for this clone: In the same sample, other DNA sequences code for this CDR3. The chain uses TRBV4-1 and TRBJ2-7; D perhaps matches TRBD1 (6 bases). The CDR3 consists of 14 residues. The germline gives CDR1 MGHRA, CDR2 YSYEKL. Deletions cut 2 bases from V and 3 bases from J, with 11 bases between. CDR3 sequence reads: CASSQTGRGYEQYF. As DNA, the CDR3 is TGCGCCAGCAGCCAAACAGGGCGAGGCTACGAGCAGTACTTC.

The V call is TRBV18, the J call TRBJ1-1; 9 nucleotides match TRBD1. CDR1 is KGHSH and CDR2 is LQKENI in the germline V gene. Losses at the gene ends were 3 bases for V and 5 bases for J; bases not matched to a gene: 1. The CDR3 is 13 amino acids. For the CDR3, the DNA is TGTGCCAGCTCACCGGACAGGGGAACTGAAGCTTTCTTT. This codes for CASSPDRGTEAFF.

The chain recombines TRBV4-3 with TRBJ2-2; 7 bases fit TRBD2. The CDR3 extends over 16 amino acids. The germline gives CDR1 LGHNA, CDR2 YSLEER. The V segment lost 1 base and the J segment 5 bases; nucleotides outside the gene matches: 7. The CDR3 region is CASSQAYRGGTGELFF. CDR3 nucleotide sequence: TGCGCCAGCAGCCAAGCCTATCGGGGAGGGACCGGGGAGCTGTTTTTT.

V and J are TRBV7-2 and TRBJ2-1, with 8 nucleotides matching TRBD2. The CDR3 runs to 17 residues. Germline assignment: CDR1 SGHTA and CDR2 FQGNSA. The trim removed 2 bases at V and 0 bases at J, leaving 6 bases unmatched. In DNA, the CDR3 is TGTGCCAGCAGCTTATCAACTAGCGGTAGCTCCTACAATGAGCAGTTCTTC. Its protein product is CASSLSTSGSSYNEQFF.

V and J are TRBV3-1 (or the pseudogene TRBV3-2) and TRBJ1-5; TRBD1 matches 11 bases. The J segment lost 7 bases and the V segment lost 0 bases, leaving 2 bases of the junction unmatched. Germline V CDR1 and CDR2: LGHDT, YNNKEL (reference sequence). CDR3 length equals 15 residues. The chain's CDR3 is CASSQEGTGGQPQHF. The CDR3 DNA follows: TGTGCCAGCAGCCAAGAGGGGACAGGGGGACAGCCCCAGCATTTT.

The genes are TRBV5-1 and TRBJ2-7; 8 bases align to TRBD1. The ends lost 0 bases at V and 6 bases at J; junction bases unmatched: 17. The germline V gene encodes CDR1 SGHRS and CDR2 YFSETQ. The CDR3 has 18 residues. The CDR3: CASSLALPGQGAESEQYF. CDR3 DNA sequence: TGCGCCAGCAGCTTGGCCCTCCCTGGGCAGGGGGCGGAGTCCGAGCAGTACTTC.

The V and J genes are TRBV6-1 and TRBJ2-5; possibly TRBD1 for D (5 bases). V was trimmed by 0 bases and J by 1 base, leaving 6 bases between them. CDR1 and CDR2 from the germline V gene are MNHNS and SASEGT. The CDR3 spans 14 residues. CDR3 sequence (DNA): TGTGCCAGCAGTGAAGCTGGGGCCCAAGAGACCCAGTACTTC. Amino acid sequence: CASSEAGAQETQYF.

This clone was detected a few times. The CDR3 DNA follows: TGTGCCAGCAGCCCCCGAGAGATGAACACTGAAGCTTTCTTT. It codes for CASSPREMNTEAFF. The rearrangement links TRBV28 to TRBJ1-1; the D is unclear. Germline V gene lookup returns CDR1 MDHEN and CDR2 SYDVKM. There are 14 residues in the CDR3. V was shortened by 6 bases and J by 0 bases, with 11 bases between the two germline ends.

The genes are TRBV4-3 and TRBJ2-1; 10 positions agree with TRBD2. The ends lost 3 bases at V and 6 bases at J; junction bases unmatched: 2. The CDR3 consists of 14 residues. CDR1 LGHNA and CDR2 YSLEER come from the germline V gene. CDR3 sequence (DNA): TGCGCCAGCAGCCAGCTAGCGGGGGCCAATGAGCAGTTCTTC. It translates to CASSQLAGANEQFF.

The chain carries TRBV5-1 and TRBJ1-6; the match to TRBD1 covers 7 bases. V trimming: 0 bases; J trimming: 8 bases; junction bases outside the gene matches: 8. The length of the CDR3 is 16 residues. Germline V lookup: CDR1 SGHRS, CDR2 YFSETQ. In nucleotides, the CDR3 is TGCGCCAGCAGCTTGGACCCACAGGGGCTGGATTCACCCCTCCACTTT. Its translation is CASSLDPQGLDSPLHF.

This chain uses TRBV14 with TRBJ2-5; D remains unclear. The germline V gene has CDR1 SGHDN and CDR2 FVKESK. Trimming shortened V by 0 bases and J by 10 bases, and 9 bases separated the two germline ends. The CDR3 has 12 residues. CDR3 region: CASSQDSYDQYF. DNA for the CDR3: TGTGCCAGCAGCCAAGATTCCTACGACCAGTACTTC.

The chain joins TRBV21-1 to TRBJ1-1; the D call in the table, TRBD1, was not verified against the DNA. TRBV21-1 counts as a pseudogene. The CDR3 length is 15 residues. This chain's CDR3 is CASSEGQGRSKEAFF. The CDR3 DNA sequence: TGTGCCAGCAGCGAGGGACAGGGGAGGTCGAAAGAAGCTTTCTTT.

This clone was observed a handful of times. Written as DNA, the CDR3 is TGTGCCAGCAGCCAAGGGTGGACAGGAGGAAACACCATATATTTT. The encoded protein is CASSQGWTGGNTIYF. The gene calls are TRBV4-2 and TRBJ1-3, with 7 bases aligning to TRBD1. This CDR3 region has 15 residues. Germline V gene data show CDR1 as LGHNA and CDR2 as YNFKEQ. V gave up 1 base and J gave up 4 bases; unmatched junction bases: 4.

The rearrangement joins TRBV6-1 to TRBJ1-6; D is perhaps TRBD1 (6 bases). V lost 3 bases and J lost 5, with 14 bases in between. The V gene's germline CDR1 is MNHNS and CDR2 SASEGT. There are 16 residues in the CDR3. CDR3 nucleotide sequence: TGTGCCAGCAGTGAGAGGATGGCAGGGGATAATTCACCCCTCCACTTT. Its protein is CASSERMAGDNSPLHF.

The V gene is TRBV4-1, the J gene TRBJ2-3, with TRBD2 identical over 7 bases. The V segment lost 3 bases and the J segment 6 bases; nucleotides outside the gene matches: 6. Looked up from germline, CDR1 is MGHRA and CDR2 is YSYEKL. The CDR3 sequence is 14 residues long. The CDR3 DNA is TGCGCCAGCAGCCAGGCCCTCGGGGGGGATACGCAGTATTTT. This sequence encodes CASSQALGGDTQYF.

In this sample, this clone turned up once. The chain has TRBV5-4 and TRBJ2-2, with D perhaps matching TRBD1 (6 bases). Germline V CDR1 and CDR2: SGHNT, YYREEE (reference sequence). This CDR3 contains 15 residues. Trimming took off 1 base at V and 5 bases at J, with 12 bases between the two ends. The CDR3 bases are TGTGCCAGCAGCTTGATTAATCAGGGGACCGGGGAGCTGTTTTTT. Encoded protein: CASSLINQGTGELFF.

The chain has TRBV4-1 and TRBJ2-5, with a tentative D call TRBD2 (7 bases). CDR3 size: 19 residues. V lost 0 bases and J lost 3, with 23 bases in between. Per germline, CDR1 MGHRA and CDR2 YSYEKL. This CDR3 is CASSQDIPVGGGAKETQYF. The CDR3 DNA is TGCGCCAGCAGCCAAGATATACCCGTCGGAGGGGGGGCCAAAGAGACCCAGTACTTC.

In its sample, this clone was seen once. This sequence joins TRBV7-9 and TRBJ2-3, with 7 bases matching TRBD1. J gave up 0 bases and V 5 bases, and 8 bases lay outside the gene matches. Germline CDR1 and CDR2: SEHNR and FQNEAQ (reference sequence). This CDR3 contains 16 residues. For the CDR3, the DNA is TGTGCCAGCAGCCCCCACAGGGGCCAAAGCACAGATACGCAGTATTTT. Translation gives CASSPHRGQSTDTQYF.

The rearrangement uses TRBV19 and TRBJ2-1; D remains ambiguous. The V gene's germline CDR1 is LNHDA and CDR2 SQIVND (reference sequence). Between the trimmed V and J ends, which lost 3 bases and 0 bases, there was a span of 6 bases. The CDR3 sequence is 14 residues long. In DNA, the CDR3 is TGTGCCAGTAGTATTGGCAGCTCCTACAATGAGCAGTTCTTC. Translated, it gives CASSIGSSYNEQFF.